These 6 T cell receptor beta chains were all obtained from the same sample, sequenced in a study of CD4 T cell repertoires in COVID-19. Only in-frame clones appear in the TCRdb table, and some are missing; sequencing was by immunoSEQ multiplex PCR. The table lists 8,400 or so clones, under 90% of them singletons, with about 2% in the top ten. These memory T cells were uncultured and sequenced directly after ex vivo isolation. The specimen was effector memory CD4+ T cells from blood, collected before the COVID-19 pandemic. These receptors were obtained from a human donor who had COVID-19.

The chain combines TRBV5-5 with TRBJ2-5, with TRBD2 matching 9 bases. Germline CDR1 reads SGHKS; CDR2 reads YYEKEE (reference sequence). CDR3 length: 14 residues. V shed 4 bases and J 5 bases; nucleotides not matched to a gene: 6. The CDR3 loop reads CASSPTSGVETQYF. The DNA for the CDR3 is TGTGCCAGCAGCCCGACTAGCGGTGTGGAGACCCAGTACTTC.

The rearrangement joins TRBV20-1 to TRBJ2-1, with 8 nucleotides matching TRBD1. Looked up from germline, CDR1 is DFQATT and CDR2 is SNEGSKA (reference sequence). This CDR3 contains 11 residues. V shed 2 bases, J shed 10 bases, and the junction held 1 base outside the gene matches. In nucleotides, the CDR3 is TGCAGTGCTAGACAGGGGGCCGAGCAGTTCTTC. Translated: CSARQGAEQFF.

The J gene is TRBJ2-6, the V gene TRBV6-5, with a possible D match to TRBD1 (5 bases). CDR3 length: 14 residues. Trimming left V 6 bases short and J 2 bases short, with 8 bases between. CDR1 is MNHEY and CDR2 is SVGAGI in the germline V gene. CDR3 sequence: CASSSRAGANVLTF. The DNA of the CDR3 is TGTGCCAGCAGCAGCAGGGCTGGGGCCAACGTCCTGACTTTC.

This sequence joins TRBV7-9 and TRBJ1-6; D is perhaps TRBD1 (5 bases). V was cut by 5 bases and J by 6 bases, with 17 bases left in between. Germline V gives CDR1 SEHNR, CDR2 FQNEAQ (reference sequence). This CDR3 is 16 amino acids long. The CDR3 DNA is TGTGCCAGCAGCCGACCCATCGGGGGGTTTAATTCACCCCTCCACTTT. Translation gives CASSRPIGGFNSPLHF.

This chain uses TRBV18 with TRBJ2-1; D gene unclear. V lost 3 bases and J lost 5, with 8 bases in between. CDR1 KGHSH and CDR2 LQKENI come from the germline V gene. The CDR3 sequence is 13 residues long. The CDR3 DNA follows: TGTGCCAGCTCACCCGAGGCGGACAATGAGCAGTTCTTC. It is translated as CASSPEADNEQFF.

The chain employs TRBV5-5 and TRBJ1-6, with 7 nucleotides matching TRBD1. CDR1 and CDR2 (germline): SGHKS, YYEKEE (reference sequence). The CDR3 is 12 amino acids. J lost 15 bases, V lost 3 bases, and 6 bases had no gene match. DNA for the CDR3: TGTGCCAGCAGCTCCCCGACAGGGATCCTCCACTTT. As protein: CASSSPTGILHF. Drawing the rest from reference TRBV5-5 and TRBJ1-6, the complete variable domain is DAGVTQSPTHLIKTRGQQVTLRCSPISGHKSVSWYQQVLGQGPQFIFQYYEKEERGRGNFPDRFSARQFPNYSSELNVNALLLGDSALYLCASSSPTGILHFGNGTRLTVT.